The clone carrying this T cell receptor beta chain has a handful of counts. This sample is drawn from a study of CD8+CD57+ T cells in acquired aplastic anemia. Profiles of TCR beta VDJ and CDR3 were generated from a genomic DNA template. One entry per CDR3 protein results from TCRdb running MiXCR on the reads. Of 42,000 or so distinct CDR3 sequences listed, 68% were seen once; the top ten hold less than 25%. This CDR3 has 16 amino acids. The ends lost 4 bases at V and 2 bases at J; junction bases unmatched: 4. CDR1 and CDR2 from the germline V gene are KGHDR and SFDVKD. The TCR comes from a human donor in good health, serving as a control. The sample taken for sequencing was sorted CD4+, CD8+, or CD8+CD57+ T cells (not recorded which) from PBMCs. The V gene is TRBV24-1, the J gene TRBJ2-6; TRBD1 matches 7 bases. The CDR3 loop reads CATSDRDRAGANVLTF. Here the CDR3 DNA reads TGTGCCACCAGTGACCGCGACAGGGCTGGGGCCAACGTCCTGACTTTC.